This T cell receptor beta chain was recovered during a study of CXCR3-negative and CXCR3-positive naive CD8 T cells. Study outcomes and limitations: Much lower diversity was found in memory CD8+ cells, while both naive subsets had comparably high diversity. The TRBV-TRBJ usage of naive CXCR3-negative and CXCR3-positive cells was similar, but that of memory cells differed.

The TRB libraries of cDNA were built by UMI-labeled 5' RACE. TCRdb reprocessed the 5' RACE reads and stores each CDR3 protein as one record, lacking DNA. Recorded for this sample: some 49,000 distinct CDR3 sequences. The CDR3 has 17 residues. As concerns this clonotype: What it binds is unknown.

Naive CD8+ T cells showed CD45RO-CCR7+CD27+CD95-. Source material: naive CXCR3- CD8+ T cells from blood. The subset is: CD45RO-CCR7+CD27+CD95- naive CD8+ T cells lacking CXCR3 (TNR3-). The clonotype was recovered from a human donor in good health. Some clones in this sample may be carry-over from other donors' samples. The chain is built from TRBV12-3 or TRBV12-4 and TRBJ2-1; TCRdb returns TRBD2, unconfirmable since there is no DNA. CDR3: CASSRTSGAISYNEQFF.